This TCR beta chain was captured in a study of graft-versus-host responses after intestinal transplantation. Study-wide findings and caveats: Where graft-donor T cell macrochimerism was present, patients had high graft-versus-host to host-versus-graft clonal ratios in allografts.

The protocol was immunoSEQ multiplex PCR, while the TCRdb copy is restricted to in-frame clones and leaves out a portion. The profile covers more than 85,000 clones, with approximately 94% appearing a single time and about 2% taken by the ten largest. Comment on this clone: What it recognizes is unknown.

The sample was unstimulated CD8+ T cells sorted from spleen or lymph node cells, taken before intestinal transplant. This TCR derives from a human donor who received an intestinal transplant.

In DNA form, the CDR3 reads TGCGCCAGCAGCCAAGTGACAGGGGGCTCCTACGAGCAGTACTTC. Translating gives CASSQVTGGSYEQYF. This chain joins TRBV4-1 and TRBJ2-7, with 9 bases identical to TRBD1. Germline CDR1 is MGHRA and CDR2 is YSYEKL. The V segment lost 1 base and the J segment 0 bases; nucleotides outside the gene matches: 1. This CDR3 has 15 amino acids.